The following is a T cell receptor (beta chain) sequence with its context. The antigen remains unidentified. These data are taken from a study of OX40 agonist ivuxolimab in advanced cancers. Profiled with immunoSEQ multiplex PCR; TCRdb holds only in-frame clones, not every one. The table has over 70,000 clones, approximately 92% seen once. Study-wide results and caveats: On average, a greater number of expanded clones characterised CD8+ T cells relative to CD4+. Clonal expansion by week 6 occurred in CD4+ and CD8+ blood T cells (at 0.1 to 3.0 mg/kg).

Unmatched junction bases numbered 15, after V lost 5 bases and J lost 8 bases. CDR1 and CDR2 from the germline V gene are SGHRS and YFSETQ. CDR3 length equals 16 residues. V usage is TRBV5-1 and J usage is TRBJ1-2; 10 positions agree with TRBD1. This receptor was identified in an adult with an advanced solid tumor such as melanoma, head and neck, liver or kidney cancer. This material consisted of CD4+ or CD8+ T cells sorted from blood, taken in a trial of the OX40 agonist ivuxolimab. The CDR3 nucleotides read TGCGCCAGCAGACTCAGCCCGGACAGGGGGTTTGGCGGCTACACCTTC. This codes for CASRLSPDRGFGGYTF.